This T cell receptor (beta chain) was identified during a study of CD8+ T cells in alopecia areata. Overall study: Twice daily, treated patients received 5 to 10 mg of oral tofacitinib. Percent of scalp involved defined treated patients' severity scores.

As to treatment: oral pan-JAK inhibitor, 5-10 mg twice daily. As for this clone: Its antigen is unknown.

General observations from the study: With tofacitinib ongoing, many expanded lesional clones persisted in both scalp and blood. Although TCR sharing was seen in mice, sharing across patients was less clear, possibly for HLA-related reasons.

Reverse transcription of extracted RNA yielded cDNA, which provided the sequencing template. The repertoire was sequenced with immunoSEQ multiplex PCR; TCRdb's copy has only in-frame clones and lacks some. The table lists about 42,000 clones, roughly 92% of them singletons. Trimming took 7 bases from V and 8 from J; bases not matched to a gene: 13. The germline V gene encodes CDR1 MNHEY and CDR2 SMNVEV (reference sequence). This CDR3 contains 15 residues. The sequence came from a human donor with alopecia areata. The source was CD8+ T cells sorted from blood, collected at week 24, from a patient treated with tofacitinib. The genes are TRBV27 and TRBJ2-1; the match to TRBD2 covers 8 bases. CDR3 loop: CASTWGTRGLDEQFF. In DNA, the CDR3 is TGTGCCAGCACCTGGGGGACTAGGGGGTTGGATGAGCAGTTCTTC.